This entry features one T cell receptor beta chain sequence. Its antigen is currently unknown. Clones were sequenced by immunoSEQ multiplex PCR, and TCRdb holds only the in-frame ones, with some missing. The repertoire holds 6,500 to 9,500 clones, with roughly 96% as singletons. The V and J ends lost 1 base and 2 bases, in that order; junction bases with no gene match: 4. There are 15 residues in the CDR3. In germline, CDR1 is MNHNS, CDR2 SASEGT. This sample is part of a study of T cell clonotyping in hematopoietic cell transplantation. Study outcomes and limitations: Higher Inverse Simpson Index values in graft donor and pretransplant recipient predicted broader posttransplant TCR diversity. Few recipient clonotypes overlapped donors; over 97% were de novo at given depth.

This TCR came from a male patient in his thirties or forties who had an allogeneic stem cell transplant from a related donor, so the T cells may come from the graft donor. Some clones in this sample may be carry-over from other donors' samples. Sample: PBMCs, taken 30 days after allogeneic stem cell transplant. V usage is TRBV6-1 and J usage is TRBJ2-7, with 8 bases matching TRBD1. The CDR3 DNA sequence: TGTGCCAGCAGTGAAGGGCAGGGGGCGACCTACGAGCAGTACTTC. This gives the protein CASSEGQGATYEQYF.